The 21 T cell receptor beta chains reported below all come from one sample, sequenced in a study of shared clonotypes between healthy human individuals. Terminally differentiated effector memory CD45RA+ cells were excluded by CCR7 positive selection of CD45RO-negative cells. Data came from immunoSEQ multiplex PCR; TCRdb stores just in-frame clones and leaves some out. Of roughly 2,000,000 clones in the sample, around 93% were seen once. The specimen sequenced was naive CD8+ T cells from PBMCs. These receptors all come from a young man in good health. Some clones in this sample may be carry-over from other donors' samples.

The chain's CDR3 is CASSQGQVSEQYF. CDR3 nucleotide sequence: TGCGCCAGCAGCCAAGGACAGGTATCCGAGCAGTACTTC. V usage is TRBV4-3 and J usage is TRBJ2-7, with D perhaps matching TRBD1 (6 bases). Germline-derived CDR1 and CDR2 are LGHNA and YSLEER. With 1 base removed from V and 6 bases from J, the gap between germline ends came to 10 bases. The CDR3 spans 13 residues.

J is TRBJ2-7 and V is TRBV19, with D possibly matching TRBD1 (6 bases). The CDR3 has 13 amino acids. CDR1 and CDR2 from the germline V gene are LNHDA and SQIVND (reference sequence). The V end lost 6 bases, the J end lost 2 bases, and 11 bases lay between the germline ends. The CDR3 loop is CASSRGVTYEQYF. CDR3 DNA: TGTGCCAGTAGCAGGGGAGTTACCTACGAGCAGTACTTC.

The J gene is TRBJ2-1, the V gene TRBV9, with a possible D match to TRBD2 (5 bases). Germline CDR1 and CDR2: SGDLS and YYNGEE. The CDR3 contains 14 residues. Trimming stripped 4 bases from V and 6 bases from J, with 14 bases between. This CDR3 reads CASSSGGGSNEQFF. The CDR3, as DNA: TGTGCCAGCAGCTCCGGCGGAGGATCCAATGAGCAGTTCTTC. The whole variable domain, filled in from reference TRBV9 and TRBJ2-1, reads DSGVTQTPKHLITATGQRVTLRCSPRSGDLSVYWYQQSLDQGLQFLIQYYNGEERAKGNILERFSAQQFPDLHSELNLSSLELGDSALYFCASSSGGGSNEQFFGPGTRLTVL.

The genes are TRBV29-1 and TRBJ2-1, with TRBD1 matching over 8 bases. Germline loops: CDR1 SQVTM, CDR2 ANQGSEA. The J segment lost 6 bases and the V segment lost 3 bases, leaving 4 bases of the junction unmatched. The CDR3 extends over 13 amino acids. The CDR3 reads CSVDRGLSNEQFF. In DNA, the CDR3 is TGCAGCGTTGACAGGGGGCTCTCCAATGAGCAGTTCTTC.

V and J are TRBV6-1 and TRBJ2-3; possibly TRBD1 for D (6 bases). Between the trimmed V and J ends, which lost 1 base and 4 bases, there was a span of 12 bases. The CDR3 totals 15 residues. Per the germline V gene, CDR1 is MNHNS and CDR2 is SASEGT. Here the CDR3 DNA reads TGTGCCAGCAGTGAAGTATACAGGGTAGCAGATACGCAGTATTTT. Translation: CASSEVYRVADTQYF.

The chain links TRBV29-1 to TRBJ1-2; tentative D call: TRBD1 (5 bases). Trimming stripped 4 bases from V and 7 bases from J, with 10 bases between. This CDR3 spans 11 amino acids. Germline-derived CDR1 and CDR2 are SQVTM and ANQGSEA. CDR3 loop: CSVGGAGGYTF. The CDR3 DNA follows: TGCAGCGTTGGGGGCGCGGGTGGCTACACCTTC. The full variable domain, completed using reference TRBV29-1 and TRBJ1-2, is SAVISQKPSRDICQRGTSLTIQCQVDSQVTMMFWYRQQPGQSLTLIATANQGSEATYESGFVIDKFPISRPNLTFSTLTVSNMSPEDSSIYLCSVGGAGGYTFGSGTRLTVV.

The rearrangement joins TRBV19 to TRBJ1-2, with D possibly being TRBD1 (6 bases). Germline CDR1 LNHDA, CDR2 SQIVND (reference sequence). The CDR3 runs 14 residues. With 5 bases removed from V and 4 bases from J, the gap between germline ends came to 14 bases. CDR3: CASSAPGHFYGYTF. Here the CDR3 DNA reads TGTGCCAGTAGTGCTCCGGGACACTTCTATGGCTACACCTTC. Complete variable domain (other parts from reference TRBV19 and TRBJ1-2): DGGITQSPKYLFRKEGQNVTLSCEQNLNHDAMYWYRQDPGQGLRLIYYSQIVNDFQKGDIAEGYSVSREKKESFPLTVTSAQKNPTAFYLCASSAPGHFYGYTFGSGTRLTVV.

The chain is built from TRBV5-3 and TRBJ2-7; the D gene is possibly TRBD2 (6 bases). TRBV5-3 is given ORF status, its function remaining uncertain. This CDR3 spans 16 amino acids. V lost 4 bases and J 3 bases, leaving 20 bases between the germline ends. CDR3 sequence: CARSGIRRAQIYEQYF. DNA for the CDR3: TGTGCCAGAAGCGGAATAAGGAGGGCCCAAATCTACGAGCAGTACTTC.

The chain uses TRBV6-5 and TRBJ2-1; 7 bases fit TRBD1. The CDR3 totals 15 residues. Germline V gene data show CDR1 as MNHEY and CDR2 as SVGAGI. Trimming at V came to 3 bases and at J to 0 bases, leaving 2 bases not matched to a gene. CDR3 DNA: TGTGCCAGCAGTTATACAGGGGCCTCCTACAATGAGCAGTTCTTC. Its translation is CASSYTGASYNEQFF.

V is TRBV4-3 and J is TRBJ2-2; TRBD1 is a possible D gene (6 bases). The germline V and J ends were trimmed by 3 bases and 2 bases, with 19 bases remaining between them. The CDR3 is 18 residues long. Germline V gives CDR1 LGHNA, CDR2 YSLEER. CDR3 nucleotide sequence: TGCGCCAGCAGCCACGAGAGGGCCAGGGGATATAACACCGGGGAGCTGTTTTTT. This codes for CASSHERARGYNTGELFF.

J is TRBJ2-5 and V is TRBV2; tentatively, D is TRBD2 (6 bases). CDR1 SNHLY and CDR2 FYNNEI come from the germline V gene. The CDR3 spans 15 residues. The V and J ends lost 8 bases and 5 bases respectively, with 21 bases between them. The CDR3 is CASVHGTGDYETQYF. Here the CDR3 DNA reads TGTGCCAGCGTTCACGGAACGGGAGATTATGAGACCCAGTACTTC.

V gene TRBV15 combines with J gene TRBJ1-1; D is ambiguous. Trimming cost V 0 bases and J 2 bases, with 7 bases left between them. Germline loops: CDR1 LNHNV, CDR2 YYDKDF (reference sequence). The CDR3 is 14 residues long. CDR3 amino acids: CATSRDHGNTEAFF. CDR3 nucleotides: TGTGCCACCAGCAGAGATCATGGTAACACTGAAGCTTTCTTT.

The chain uses TRBV4-1 and TRBJ1-6; D gene unclear. In germline, CDR1 is MGHRA, CDR2 YSYEKL. The CDR3 is 14 residues long. V lost 4 bases, J lost 11 bases, and 15 bases lay in between. The CDR3 loop is CASSPDYPGAPLHF. CDR3 coding DNA: TGCGCCAGCAGCCCCGACTATCCGGGCGCACCCCTCCACTTT.

This chain connects TRBV28 to TRBJ2-4; tentatively, D is TRBD1 (6 bases). V shed 5 bases and J shed 9 bases, with 14 bases lying between them. The germline gives CDR1 MDHEN, CDR2 SYDVKM. The CDR3 length is 13 residues. The CDR3 bases are TGTGCCAGCAGTCAGCCACAGGGTCGCATTCAGTACTTC. Protein: CASSQPQGRIQYF.

This chain uses TRBV19 with TRBJ2-1; D tentatively reads TRBD1 or TRBD2 (5 bases each). The ends were cut back, 7 bases at V and 7 bases at J, with 8 bases in the middle. The CDR3 has 11 amino acids. CDR1 and CDR2 (germline): LNHDA, SQIVND (reference sequence). CDR3 coding DNA: TGTGCCAGTATGGGGGAGAATGAGCAGTTCTTC. Protein sequence: CASMGENEQFF.

CDR3 protein: CASSLRGGLDEAFF. CDR3 sequence (DNA): TGTGCCAGCAGCTTAAGGGGAGGGTTGGATGAAGCTTTCTTT. This sequence joins TRBV13 and TRBJ1-1, with D maybe TRBD1 (5 bases). The germline V gene has CDR1 PRHDT and CDR2 FYEKMQ (reference sequence). Deletions cut 2 bases from V and 7 bases from J, with 14 bases between. The CDR3 spans 14 residues.

On this clone: This specimen includes other DNA sequences encoding the same CDR3. J is TRBJ2-1 and V is TRBV27; D is undetermined. CDR1 is MNHEY, CDR2 SMNVEV, per germline (reference sequence). CDR3 length equals 13 residues. V gave up 0 bases and J gave up 6 bases, with 6 bases separating them. CDR3 sequence reads: CASSLSFGNEQFF. The CDR3 DNA reads TGTGCCAGCAGTTTATCATTTGGCAATGAGCAGTTCTTC.

The chain carries TRBV27 and TRBJ2-7; 7 positions agree with TRBD2. V trimming: 4 bases; J trimming: 6 bases; junction bases outside the gene matches: 6. Germline CDR1 and CDR2: MNHEY and SMNVEV (reference sequence). The CDR3 has 13 amino acids. The CDR3 sequence: CASSSIREGEQYF. DNA for the CDR3: TGTGCCAGCAGTTCAATCAGGGAGGGCGAGCAGTACTTC.

The gene calls are TRBV6-5 and TRBJ1-2; perhaps TRBD1 as D (5 bases). The CDR3 is made up of 16 amino acids. Germline V gives CDR1 MNHEY, CDR2 SVGAGI. Trimming stripped 0 bases from V and 4 bases from J, with 15 bases between. CDR3 in DNA: TGTGCCAGCAGTTACTCCGCCCCGGGACCTGTCTATGGCTACACCTTC. Amino acids: CASSYSAPGPVYGYTF.

The chain uses TRBV11-2 and TRBJ1-2; no definite D call. V was clipped by 3 bases and J by 4 bases, with 9 bases between them. CDR1 and CDR2 from the germline V gene are SGHAT and FQNNGV. This CDR3 is 13 amino acids long. CDR3 sequence reads: CASSLSVPYGYTF. DNA of the CDR3: TGTGCCAGCAGCTTGAGCGTACCCTATGGCTACACCTTC.

The rearrangement links TRBV30 to TRBJ2-7, with a possible D match to TRBD2 (5 bases). CDR3 size: 15 residues. Trimming shortened V by 0 bases and J by 0 bases, and 12 bases separated the two germline ends. Germline CDR1 GTSNPN, CDR2 SVGIG (reference sequence). The CDR3 nucleotides are TGTGCCTGGAGTGTCGGGCGGGTTCGCTCCTACGAGCAGTACTTC. As protein: CAWSVGRVRSYEQYF.